A single sample is the source of the 25 T cell receptor beta chains below, sequenced in a study of immune evolution from preneoplasia to lung adenocarcinoma. Profiled with immunoSEQ multiplex PCR; TCRdb holds only in-frame clones, not every one. The table records thousands of clones, roughly 79% of them present only once. Sequencing was performed on FFPE invasive lung adenocarcinoma tissue. The receptors originated from a person in their fifties or sixties with lung adenocarcinoma.

The rearrangement uses TRBV10-1 and TRBJ1-3; a weak D match, TRBD1 (5 bases). Trimming left V 8 bases short and J 2 bases short, with 13 bases between. Germline V gene lookup returns CDR1 WNHNN and CDR2 SYGVQD (reference sequence). There are 14 residues in the CDR3. CDR3: CASHSRVAGNTIYF. The CDR3 coding sequence is TGCGCCAGCCATTCCAGGGTGGCTGGAAACACCATATATTTT.

This clone was observed a single time. The chain joins TRBV6-5 to TRBJ1-5; D may be TRBD1 (5 bases). Germline V gene data show CDR1 as MNHEY and CDR2 as SVGAGI. The V gene lost 0 bases and the J gene lost 5 bases, with 11 bases spanning the gap. The CDR3 sequence is 15 residues long. The CDR3 bases are TGTGCCAGCAGTTACTCCGGGACGGCCCATCAGCCCCAGCATTTT. This gives the protein CASSYSGTAHQPQHF.

The chain uses TRBV11-1 and TRBJ2-2, with D perhaps being TRBD1 or TRBD2 (5 bases each). Germline lookup yields CDR1 SGHAT and CDR2 FQDESV (reference sequence). The CDR3 has 14 residues. V was pared by 3 bases and J by 6 bases, with 11 bases between. The CDR3 region is CASSFQLGAGELFF. Here the CDR3 DNA reads TGTGCCAGCAGCTTCCAATTGGGGGCCGGGGAGCTGTTTTTT.

The rearrangement uses TRBV6-1 and TRBJ1-5; D not resolved. CDR3 length: 17 residues. Per the germline V gene, CDR1 is MNHNS and CDR2 is SASEGT. The V gene lost 3 bases and the J gene lost 4 bases, with 19 bases spanning the gap. The CDR3 sequence: CASSESRGLVSNQPQHF. CDR3 in DNA: TGTGCCAGCAGTGAGTCCAGAGGGCTGGTAAGTAATCAGCCCCAGCATTTT.

The chain combines TRBV10-3 with TRBJ1-1, with no clear D. This CDR3 is built from 13 residues. CDR1 is ENHRY and CDR2 is SYGVKD in the germline V gene. Trimming stripped 7 bases from V and 0 bases from J, with 9 bases between. The CDR3 DNA reads TGTGCCATCAAGGGAGGCCTGAACACTGAAGCTTTCTTT. Translating it yields CAIKGGLNTEAFF.

The chain's CDR3 is CASSLAQSPIAAFF. CDR3 coding DNA: TGTGCCAGCAGCTTGGCGCAGTCCCCAATCGCTGCTTTCTTT. J is TRBJ1-1 and V is TRBV5-6; D remains ambiguous. Trimming took off 0 bases at V and 11 bases at J, with 17 bases between the two ends. CDR1 and CDR2 from the germline V gene are SGHDT and YYEEEE. CDR3 length equals 14 residues. Variable domain in full (rest from reference TRBV5-6 and TRBJ1-1): DAGVTQSPTHLIKTRGQQVTLRCSPKSGHDTVSWYQQALGQGPQFIFQYYEEEERQRGNFPDRFSGHQFPNYSSELNVNALLLGDSALYLCASSLAQSPIAAFFGQGTRLTVV.

The chain combines TRBV11-2 with TRBJ1-1; D is possibly TRBD1 (5 bases). The CDR3 sequence is 14 residues long. Germline V CDR1 and CDR2: SGHAT, FQNNGV. Trimming left V 2 bases short and J 1 base short, with 8 bases between. The chain's CDR3 is CASSLQGGNTEAFF. The CDR3 coding sequence is TGTGCCAGCAGCTTACAGGGAGGGAACACTGAAGCTTTCTTT.

The chain employs TRBV30 and TRBJ1-6; 8 positions agree with TRBD1. Germline values: CDR1 GTSNPN, CDR2 SVGIG (reference sequence). The CDR3 sequence is 16 residues long. V shed 4 bases and J 10 bases; nucleotides not matched to a gene: 15. Here the CDR3 reads CAWTTTGGPGRSPLHF. Written as DNA, the CDR3 is TGTGCCTGGACTACCACAGGGGGACCGGGGAGGTCACCCCTCCACTTT.

The chain carries TRBV5-1 and TRBJ2-2; possibly TRBD2 for D (6 bases). The germline V gene has CDR1 SGHRS and CDR2 YFSETQ. CDR3 length equals 20 residues. V was trimmed by 0 bases and J by 0 bases, leaving 21 bases between them. The CDR3 reads CASSLVPTRGGIANTGELFF. The CDR3 DNA reads TGCGCCAGCAGCTTGGTGCCGACGCGCGGAGGGATCGCGAACACCGGGGAGCTGTTTTTT.

This clone showed up just once. The chain has TRBV11-3 and TRBJ2-7, with 13 bases aligning to TRBD2. The germline V gene encodes CDR1 SGHNT and CDR2 YENEEA. The CDR3 is 15 amino acids. The junction had 6 bases not matched to a gene; V was cut back by 4 bases and J by 6 bases. The DNA of the CDR3 is TGTGCCAGCAGCTCCCCCGGGACTAGCGGGATCGAGCAGTACTTC. Its protein product is CASSSPGTSGIEQYF.

The chain employs TRBV6-4 and TRBJ2-3; D perhaps matches TRBD2 (6 bases). V shed 5 bases and J shed 2 bases, with 8 bases lying between them. The CDR3 length is 13 residues. The V gene's germline CDR1 is MRHNA and CDR2 SNTAGT. CDR3 protein: CASSSGLTDTQYF. CDR3 coding DNA: TGTGCCAGCAGTAGCGGGCTCACAGATACGCAGTATTTT.

The V gene is TRBV11-1, the J gene TRBJ2-7; 8 bases line up with TRBD1. Germline V gives CDR1 SGHAT, CDR2 FQDESV (reference sequence). This CDR3 has 15 residues. The ends lost 3 bases at V and 0 bases at J; junction bases unmatched: 4. CDR3: CASSFGQGVSYEQYF. Written as DNA, the CDR3 is TGTGCCAGCAGCTTCGGACAGGGCGTCTCCTACGAGCAGTACTTC.

The V call is TRBV13, the J call TRBJ1-3, with 8 nucleotides matching TRBD1. CDR3 length: 15 amino acids. CDR1 PRHDT and CDR2 FYEKMQ come from the germline V gene (reference sequence). The junction had 5 bases not matched to a gene; V was cut back by 1 base and J by 6 bases. For the CDR3, the DNA is TGTGCCAGCAGCTTAGAAGGACAGGGTGCAAACACCATATATTTT. It specifies CASSLEGQGANTIYF. Looking up the rest from reference TRBV13 and TRBJ1-3 gives the full variable domain: AAGVIQSPRHLIKEKRETATLKCYPIPRHDTVYWYQQGPGQDPQFLISFYEKMQSDKGSIPDRFSAQQFSDYHSELNMSSLELGDSALYFCASSLEGQGANTIYFGEGSWLTVV.

V gene TRBV20-1 combines with J gene TRBJ1-1; D possibly corresponds to TRBD1 (5 bases). Trimming left V 7 bases short and J 1 base short, with 7 bases between. Germline CDR1 and CDR2: DFQATT and SNEGSKA (reference sequence). The CDR3 is 11 residues long. CDR3 nucleotides: TGCAGTGTTCAGGGGAACACTGAAGCTTTCTTT. Amino acids: CSVQGNTEAFF.

The V gene is TRBV27, the J gene TRBJ2-1; D possibly matches TRBD1 or TRBD2 (6 bases each). Germline V gene lookup returns CDR1 MNHEY and CDR2 SMNVEV (reference sequence). The CDR3 spans 17 residues. V lost 5 bases and J lost 0, with 17 bases in between. CDR3 DNA: TGTGCCAGCAGTCCGGGGGCGGGGCCGAGCTCCTACAATGAGCAGTTCTTC. Amino acid sequence: CASSPGAGPSSYNEQFF.

The V gene is TRBV10-2, the J gene TRBJ2-7, with unresolved D. The CDR3 is 11 residues long. Germline V gene lookup returns CDR1 WSHSY and CDR2 SAAADI. V lost 5 bases and J 2 bases, leaving 4 bases between the germline ends. The CDR3 DNA sequence: TGCGCCAGCAGTCACGCCTACGAGCAGTACTTC. Translated: CASSHAYEQYF.

This clone has just one count. The chain links TRBV15 to TRBJ2-3; D is uncertain. The CDR3 contains 17 residues. CDR1 is LNHNV and CDR2 is YYDKDF in the germline V gene (reference sequence). V was clipped by 0 bases and J by 1 base, with 14 bases between them. DNA for the CDR3: TGTGCCACCAGCAGAGATCTTAGGAGCCGGGGCACAGATACGCAGTATTTT. It yields the protein CATSRDLRSRGTDTQYF.

The CDR3 nucleotides read TGCGCCAGCAGCCGTAGTTTAACACGAACCTACGAGCAGTACTTC. Encoded protein: CASSRSLTRTYEQYF. The chain is built from TRBV4-1 and TRBJ2-7; D is unresolved. V was shortened by 4 bases and J by 2 bases, with 15 bases between the two germline ends. Germline-derived CDR1 and CDR2 are MGHRA and YSYEKL. The CDR3 has 15 residues.

The chain employs TRBV18 and TRBJ1-1, with D unresolved. The CDR3 has 16 amino acids. V was cut by 1 base and J by 4 bases, with 16 bases left in between. Per the germline V gene, CDR1 is KGHSH and CDR2 is LQKENI. CDR3 DNA: TGTGCCAGCTCACCACGCAAGGGTTTGGTGGGCACTGAAGCTTTCTTT. Translated: CASSPRKGLVGTEAFF.

The chain combines TRBV28 with TRBJ1-6; D possibly corresponds to TRBD1 (6 bases). The CDR3 runs 15 residues. Trimming shortened V by 1 base and J by 10 bases, and 14 bases separated the two germline ends. Germline CDR1 and CDR2: MDHEN and SYDVKM. The CDR3 nucleotides are TGTGCCAGCAGTTTATATAGGACACAGGGCTCACCCCTCCACTTT. This translates into CASSLYRTQGSPLHF.

This chain connects TRBV5-6 to TRBJ1-2; D gene uncertain. CDR3 length: 13 amino acids. From germline, CDR1 is SGHDT and CDR2 YYEEEE. The V end lost 0 bases, the J end lost 2 bases, and 5 bases lay between the germline ends. The CDR3 DNA reads as TGTGCCAGCAGCTTGGGTGGGAACTATGGCTACACCTTC. It is translated as CASSLGGNYGYTF.

The V gene is TRBV7-9, the J gene TRBJ1-5; D is uncertain. With 1 base removed from V and 0 bases from J, the gap between germline ends came to 7 bases. This CDR3 is 15 amino acids long. Germline CDR1 SEHNR, CDR2 FQNEAQ (reference sequence). The CDR3, as DNA: TGTGCCAGCAGCTTAGGACGGATTAGCAATCAGCCCCAGCATTTT. Its translation: CASSLGRISNQPQHF.

This clone was counted once. The chain couples TRBV10-2 to TRBJ1-1, with 8 nucleotides matching TRBD1. Germline lookup yields CDR1 WSHSY and CDR2 SAAADI. The CDR3 length is 13 residues. V was clipped by 4 bases and J by 5 bases; unmatched bases: 3. CDR3 amino acids: CASSGTGSTEAFF. CDR3 nucleotide sequence: TGCGCCAGCAGTGGGACAGGGTCGACTGAAGCTTTCTTT.

The V gene is TRBV7-9, the J gene TRBJ2-5; no clear D gene. V was pared by 5 bases and J by 1 base, with 11 bases between. The CDR3 runs 14 residues. Germline values: CDR1 SEHNR, CDR2 FQNEAQ (reference sequence). The CDR3 loop is CASSRSQTQETQYF. The CDR3, as DNA: TGTGCCAGCAGCCGAAGTCAGACCCAAGAGACCCAGTACTTC.

V is TRBV10-3 and J is TRBJ2-5; TRBD2 aligns across 7 bases. V trimming: 4 bases; J trimming: 3 bases; junction bases outside the gene matches: 2. The germline V gene has CDR1 ENHRY and CDR2 SYGVKD. The CDR3 spans 13 residues. Here the CDR3 reads CAISVGGEETQYF. CDR3 nucleotides: TGTGCCATCAGTGTTGGGGGGGAAGAGACCCAGTACTTC.